This TCR beta chain was captured by sequencing in a study of blood T cell repertoires in COVID-19. Across the whole study: COVID-19 samples, acute and convalescent, were from the United States, Italy and Spain.

CDR3 size: 13 residues. Looked up from germline, CDR1 is SGHRS and CDR2 is YFSETQ. V was shortened by 0 bases and J by 3 bases, with 6 bases between the two germline ends. The method was immunoSEQ multiplex PCR; TCRdb's version includes in-frame clones alone and lacks a portion of them. This sample has about 280,000 clones, with roughly 90% found just once. The chain couples TRBV5-1 to TRBJ2-5, with a tentative D call TRBD1 (6 bases). The source material was peripheral blood. The TCR comes from a woman in her twenties or thirties with COVID-19, enrolled during active disease. The CDR3 nucleotides read TGCGCCAGCAGCTTGGAGGGGGAAGAGACCCAGTACTTC. Residues: CASSLEGEETQYF.